This is a list of T cell receptor beta chains from one sample in a study of control samples from healthy donors and cancer patients. Here immunoSEQ multiplex PCR was the method, and the copy in TCRdb shows in-frame clones only, minus some. This repertoire shows about 86,000 clones, roughly 93% found once; its top ten account for 1.5%. Specimen: blood. These receptors were obtained from a woman aged 30 to 39 in good health. The CDR3 runs from the conserved cysteine through the conserved F or W. The order of the fields is J gene, D gene, clone size, V gene, CDR3 DNA, CDR3 protein. D genes are given only for firm matches. Not all rows give a size; the values are once, few, many and, for expanded clones, a class.

J: TRBJ1-1
D: NA
size: NA
V: TRBV5-1
DNA: TGCGCCAGCAGCTTGGCCGAGGTTTTAGGGATGAACACTGAAGCTTTCTTT
CDR3: CASSLAEVLGMNTEAFF

J: TRBJ2-1
D: TRBD1
size: NA
V: TRBV5-1
DNA: TGCGCCAGCAGCTTGGGGACAGGGGACCACAATGAGCAGTTCTTC
CDR3: CASSLGTGDHNEQFF

J: TRBJ1-5
D: NA
size: NA
V: TRBV9
DNA: TGTGCCAGCAGCGTTCAGGACAATCAGCCCCAGCATTTT
CDR3: CASSVQDNQPQHF

J: TRBJ2-2
D: TRBD2
size: NA
V: TRBV7-9
DNA: TGTGCCAGCAGTCCTAGCGGGAGGGCCCTAACCGGGGAGCTGTTTTTT
CDR3: CASSPSGRALTGELFF

J: TRBJ2-3
D: NA
size: NA
V: TRBV2
DNA: TGTGCCAGCAGTGAAGCGGGGGAGTTAGGTGGGACAGATACGCAGTATTTT
CDR3: CASSEAGELGGTDTQYF

J: TRBJ2-7
D: TRBD1
size: NA
V: TRBV7-3
DNA: TGTGCCAGCAGCCAGGACAGGGGTTACGAGCAGTACTTC
CDR3: CASSQDRGYEQYF

J: TRBJ1-1
D: NA
size: NA
V: TRBV7-9
DNA: TGTGCCAGCAGCTCGGACAGATTAACGAACACTGAAGCTTTCTTT
CDR3: CASSSDRLTNTEAFF

J: TRBJ1-1
D: NA
size: NA
V: TRBV3-1/TRBV3-2
DNA: TGTGCCAGCAGCCACCGGGGGAACACTGAAGCTTTCTTT
CDR3: CASSHRGNTEAFF

J: TRBJ2-7
D: NA
size: once
V: TRBV25-1
DNA: TGTGCCAGCAGTGAATCGGGGGTCTACGAGCAGTACTTC
CDR3: CASSESGVYEQYF

J: TRBJ2-1
D: TRBD2
size: NA
V: TRBV6-4
DNA: TGTGCCAGCAGTGAGAATAGCGGGGGCTACAATGAGCAGTTCTTC
CDR3: CASSENSGGYNEQFF

J: TRBJ2-1
D: TRBD2
size: NA
V: TRBV6-4
DNA: TGTGCCAGCAGTGACGATTCTAGCGGGAACAATGAGCAGTTCTTC
CDR3: CASSDDSSGNNEQFF

J: TRBJ1-2
D: NA
size: NA
V: TRBV10-3
DNA: TGTGCCATCAAGCTTAAGAGGGACGAAAACTATGGCTACACCTTC
CDR3: CAIKLKRDENYGYTF

J: TRBJ1-2
D: TRBD1
size: NA
V: TRBV7-2
DNA: TGTGCCAGCAGCCCGGGACAGTTCTATGGCTACACCTTC
CDR3: CASSPGQFYGYTF

J: TRBJ1-6
D: NA
size: NA
V: TRBV28
DNA: TGTGCCAGCAGTTTAAGAGGGACTGTTAATTCACCCCTCCACTTT
CDR3: CASSLRGTVNSPLHF

J: TRBJ1-1
D: NA
size: NA
V: TRBV7-3
DNA: TGTGCCAGCAGCTTTTATCCGGGAGACACTGAAGCTTTCTTT
CDR3: CASSFYPGDTEAFF

J: TRBJ2-3
D: TRBD1
size: NA
V: TRBV9
DNA: TGTGCCAGCAGACGAGGACAGGGGCTGACTAGCACAGATACGCAGTATTTT
CDR3: CASRRGQGLTSTDTQYF

J: TRBJ2-1
D: TRBD1
size: NA
V: TRBV20-1
DNA: TGCAGTGCTAGTAGGTCCCGGGACAGGGGGGGCAATGAGCAGTTCTTC
CDR3: CSASRSRDRGGNEQFF

J: TRBJ1-1
D: NA
size: once
V: TRBV11-2
DNA: TGTGCCAGCAGCTTAGGGACTTCGTGGGAAGCTTTCTTT
CDR3: CASSLGTSWEAFF

J: TRBJ1-3
D: NA
size: NA
V: TRBV3-1/TRBV3-2
DNA: TGTGCCAGCAGCCAAGGAGCAGGGTACGGAAACACCATATATTTT
CDR3: CASSQGAGYGNTIYF

J: TRBJ2-7
D: NA
size: once
V: TRBV10-3
DNA: TGTGCCATCAGTGGAGACAGCACCTACGAGCAGTACTTC
CDR3: CAISGDSTYEQYF

J: TRBJ1-5
D: TRBD1
size: NA
V: TRBV19
DNA: TGTGCCAGTACCCAGAGGGACAGTCCCAATCAGCCCCAGCATTTT
CDR3: CASTQRDSPNQPQHF

J: TRBJ1-1
D: NA
size: NA
V: TRBV30
DNA: TGTGCCTGGAGTCCCCTGGGAGCAGCGAACACTGAAGCTTTCTTT
CDR3: CAWSPLGAANTEAFF

J: TRBJ2-3
D: TRBD1
size: NA
V: TRBV4-1
DNA: TGCGCCAGCAGCCAAGATCCGGACAGGGGCTTAATTTTCCAAGGGACAGATACGCAGTATTTT
CDR3: CASSQDPDRGLIFQGTDTQYF

J: TRBJ2-2
D: NA
size: NA
V: TRBV28
DNA: TGTGCCAGCATAGGAGGAGAAGCGAACACCGGGGAGCTGTTTTTT
CDR3: CASIGGEANTGELFF

J: TRBJ2-5
D: NA
size: NA
V: TRBV7-9
DNA: TGTGCCAGCAGCTTAGTATCCTGGGGGAGTCGAGAGACCCAGTACTTC
CDR3: CASSLVSWGSRETQYF

J: TRBJ2-5
D: NA
size: NA
V: TRBV28
DNA: TGTGCCAGCAGTTTCGACTCCCGCGGGGTTCAAGAGACCCAGTACTTC
CDR3: CASSFDSRGVQETQYF

J: TRBJ1-2
D: NA
size: NA
V: TRBV24-1
DNA: TGTGCCACCAGTGATGGTTCAGGGAGGGACTATGGCTACACCTTC
CDR3: CATSDGSGRDYGYTF

J: TRBJ2-3
D: NA
size: NA
V: TRBV27
DNA: TGTGCCAGCACCAGTAAGGAGGGACCAACAGATACGCAGTATTTT
CDR3: CASTSKEGPTDTQYF

J: TRBJ2-3
D: TRBD2
size: NA
V: TRBV7-9
DNA: TGTGCCAGCAGCACTAGCGGGGGCACAGATACGCAGTATTTT
CDR3: CASSTSGGTDTQYF

J: TRBJ2-5
D: NA
size: NA
V: TRBV7-9
DNA: TGTGCCAGCAGCTGGGACATTCAAGAGACCCAGTACTTC
CDR3: CASSWDIQETQYF

J: TRBJ2-7
D: NA
size: NA
V: TRBV2
DNA: TGTGCCAGCAGTGCTGAGGGGGGGCTGTACGAGCAGTACTTC
CDR3: CASSAEGGLYEQYF

J: TRBJ1-4
D: TRBD1
size: NA
V: TRBV11-1
DNA: TGTGCCAGCAGCTTAGAGGGACAGGGGGATGAAAAACTGTTTTTT
CDR3: CASSLEGQGDEKLFF

J: TRBJ2-3
D: NA
size: NA
V: TRBV5-1
DNA: TGCGCCAGCTCCCCGAGACTAGTTGTGGACACAGATACGCAGTATTTT
CDR3: CASSPRLVVDTDTQYF

J: TRBJ1-3
D: NA
size: NA
V: TRBV3-1/TRBV3-2
DNA: TGTGCCAGCAGCCAAGATCTTTGGGGCGGGGGTACTGGAAACACCATATATTTT
CDR3: CASSQDLWGGGTGNTIYF

J: TRBJ1-2
D: TRBD1
size: NA
V: TRBV28
DNA: TGTGCCAGCAGCGACCCCGGGACAGGGGGCAACGGCTACACCTTC
CDR3: CASSDPGTGGNGYTF

J: TRBJ1-1
D: NA
size: NA
V: TRBV6-4
DNA: TGTGCCAGCAGTGCCACAAAGAACACTGAAGCTTTCTTT
CDR3: CASSATKNTEAFF

J: TRBJ2-2
D: TRBD1
size: NA
V: TRBV5-5
DNA: TGTGCCAGCACCACAGGGGGCGGGTACACCGGGGAGCTGTTTTTT
CDR3: CASTTGGGYTGELFF

J: TRBJ2-1
D: TRBD2
size: NA
V: TRBV5-1
DNA: TGCGCCAGCAGCCGGACTAGCGGGGGCAATGAGCAGTTCTTC
CDR3: CASSRTSGGNEQFF

J: TRBJ2-3
D: TRBD2
size: NA
V: TRBV7-8
DNA: TGTGCCAGCAGCAGACTAGCGGGGGGGCCAGATACGCAGTATTTT
CDR3: CASSRLAGGPDTQYF

J: TRBJ2-5
D: TRBD2
size: NA
V: TRBV3-1/TRBV3-2
DNA: TGTGCCAGCAGCCAAGATAACAGAAGACTAGCGGAGACCCAGTACTTC
CDR3: CASSQDNRRLAETQYF

J: TRBJ1-5
D: NA
size: NA
V: TRBV7-8
DNA: TGTGCCAGCAGCTTACACAATCAGCCCCAGCATTTT
CDR3: CASSLHNQPQHF

J: TRBJ1-1
D: NA
size: NA
V: TRBV19
DNA: TGTGCCAGTATTGAGGGCAGGGCGAGGCACACTGAAGCTTTCTTT
CDR3: CASIEGRARHTEAFF

J: TRBJ1-2
D: NA
size: NA
V: TRBV7-9
DNA: TGTGCCAGCAGCTTAGACTACGGGGGAAAGGATGGCTACACCTTC
CDR3: CASSLDYGGKDGYTF